Listed below are T cell receptor beta chains from one sample, sequenced in a study of long-term antiretroviral therapy in people with HIV. Sequenced by immunoSEQ multiplex PCR; TCRdb stores in-frame clones only, minus some. The data contain almost 20,000 clones, about nine tenths of them singletons. Sequenced here: unsorted PBMCs, sampled approximately 4.5 years before starting antiretroviral therapy. These TCRs come from a young woman with HIV. CDR3s include the opening cysteine and the closing phenylalanine or tryptophan. The order of the fields is CDR3 length, D gene, V gene, J gene, clone size, CDR3 protein, CDR3 DNA. D genes are given only for firm matches. Expanded clones get a size class; other rows say once, few or many, or leave the size out.

16	-	TRBV10-3	TRBJ2-5	once	CAISGTGPASQETQYF	TGTGCCATTTCTGGAACAGGACCCGCCTCCCAAGAGACCCAGTACTTC
14	-	TRBV5-4	TRBJ2-1	-	CASSEEVLSNEQFF	TGTGCCAGCAGCGAGGAGGTTCTTAGCAATGAGCAGTTCTTC
15	TRBD1	TRBV7-2	TRBJ1-1	-	CASRRPGQGDTEAFF	TGTGCCAGCAGGCGGCCGGGACAGGGAGACACTGAAGCTTTCTTT
15	-	TRBV4-3	TRBJ1-4	-	CASSQDRGLWEKLFF	TGCGCCAGCAGCCAAGACCGCGGATTATGGGAAAAACTGTTTTTT
11	-	TRBV29-1	TRBJ2-1	-	CSVEDLNEQFF	TGCAGCGTTGAAGATCTCAATGAGCAGTTCTTC
13	-	TRBV6-5	TRBJ1-2	-	CASSPVFNYGYTF	TGTGCCAGCAGCCCAGTATTTAACTATGGCTACACCTTC
12	-	TRBV19	TRBJ2-4	-	CASSRDQSIQYF	TGTGCCAGTAGTCGGGACCAGAGCATTCAGTACTTC
15	-	TRBV7-8	TRBJ1-2	-	CASSPRDNPRYGYTF	TGTGCCAGCAGCCCCCGGGACAACCCACGGTATGGCTACACCTTC
14	-	TRBV15	TRBJ2-3	-	CATSSRTSTDTQYF	TGTGCCACCAGCAGTCGTACTAGCACAGATACGCAGTATTTT
16	TRBD1	TRBV5-5	TRBJ2-3	-	CASSWEGTGGTDTQYF	TGTGCCAGCAGCTGGGAGGGGACAGGGGGCACAGATACGCAGTATTTT
12	TRBD1	TRBV7-2	TRBJ1-1	-	CASSTFRGGAFF	TGTGCCAGCAGTACCTTCAGGGGGGGAGCTTTCTTT
14	-	TRBV7-2	TRBJ2-5	-	CASSLVAKQETQYF	TGTGCCAGCAGCTTAGTGGCAAAACAAGAGACCCAGTACTTC
11	-	TRBV7-9	TRBJ2-7	-	CASSPVYEQYF	TGTGCCAGCAGCCCGGTGTACGAGCAGTACTTC
12	-	TRBV5-1	TRBJ2-2	-	CASSPSPGELFF	TGCGCCAGCAGCCCCTCCCCCGGGGAGCTGTTTTTT
13	-	TRBV2	TRBJ2-1	-	CASRSRVYNEQFF	TGTGCCAGCAGATCTCGGGTGTACAATGAGCAGTTCTTC
19	-	TRBV4-2	TRBJ2-1	-	CASSQVSFDVRLGDNEQFF	TGTGCCAGCAGCCAAGTATCATTTGATGTCCGATTAGGAGACAATGAGCAGTTCTTC
16	TRBD2	TRBV19	TRBJ2-7	-	CASSIAGAGDSYEQYF	TGTGCCAGTAGTATCGCGGGTGCGGGGGACTCCTACGAGCAGTACTTC
13	-	TRBV7-9	TRBJ1-1	-	CASSLSGTSEAFF	TGTGCCAGCAGCTTGTCAGGGACAAGTGAAGCTTTCTTT
14	-	TRBV19	TRBJ1-4	-	CASTTPGRLEKLFF	TGTGCCAGTACCACCCCCGGCAGGTTGGAAAAACTGTTTTTT
14	TRBD1	TRBV5-1	TRBJ2-5	-	CASSIGQGEETQYF	TGCGCCAGCAGCATAGGACAGGGTGAAGAGACCCAGTACTTC
13	-	TRBV4-3	TRBJ1-5	-	CASSPGFDQPQHF	TGCGCCAGCAGCCCGGGGTTTGATCAGCCCCAGCATTTT
13	-	TRBV10-3	TRBJ1-2	once	CAISEPVGYGYTF	TGTGCCATCAGTGAGCCCGTAGGATATGGCTACACCTTC
14	-	TRBV7-9	TRBJ1-1	few	CASRLQRPDTEAFF	TGTGCCAGCCGACTACAGCGTCCGGACACTGAAGCTTTCTTT
14	-	TRBV19	TRBJ2-1	-	CATRPLGKNNEQFF	TGTGCCACCCGACCTTTAGGAAAAAACAATGAGCAGTTCTTC
16	TRBD1	TRBV7-9	TRBJ1-2	-	CASSPSQGTGSYGYTF	TGTGCCAGCAGCCCATCCCAGGGGACAGGATCCTATGGCTACACCTTC
17	TRBD2	TRBV5-1	TRBJ2-2	-	CASSPPLAGGPTGELFF	TGCGCCAGCAGCCCACCGCTAGCGGGGGGCCCCACCGGGGAGCTGTTTTTT
14	-	TRBV7-2	TRBJ2-2	once	CASSRQTLTGELFF	TGTGCCAGCAGCCGCCAGACCCTAACCGGGGAGCTGTTTTTT
11	-	TRBV7-2	TRBJ2-3	few	CASTQGDTQYF	TGTGCCAGCACCCAGGGAGATACGCAGTATTTT
16	-	TRBV10-3	TRBJ2-5	-	CAISASDSRAQETQYF	TGTGCCATCAGTGCGTCTGACAGCAGAGCCCAAGAGACCCAGTACTTC
16	-	TRBV4-3	TRBJ2-7	-	CASSQDRRGPSYEQYF	TGCGCCAGCAGCCAAGATCGGAGGGGGCCATCCTACGAGCAGTACTTC
16	TRBD2	TRBV7-9	TRBJ2-1	-	CASSFTTSGGAGEQFF	TGTGCCAGCAGCTTTACGACTAGCGGGGGGGCGGGTGAGCAGTTCTTC
16	TRBD2	TRBV7-3	TRBJ2-3	-	CASSVSSGGVTDTQYF	TGTGCCAGCAGCGTTTCTAGCGGGGGGGTCACAGATACGCAGTATTTT
13	-	TRBV19	TRBJ1-1	-	CASMREMNTEAFF	TGTGCCAGTATGAGAGAGATGAACACTGAAGCTTTCTTT
15	-	TRBV4-3	TRBJ1-6	-	CASSQEDRSNSPLHF	TGCGCCAGCAGCCAAGAGGACAGATCTAATTCACCCCTCCACTTT
14	-	TRBV7-9	TRBJ2-5	-	CASSLGWGQETQYF	TGTGCCAGCAGCTTAGGTTGGGGGCAAGAGACCCAGTACTTC
15	-	TRBV19	TRBJ1-2	once	CASSIPGANNYGYTF	TGTGCCAGTAGTATCCCAGGAGCAAATAACTATGGCTACACCTTC
14	TRBD2	TRBV2	TRBJ2-7	-	CASSLAGGSYEQYF	TGTGCCAGCAGCCTAGCGGGGGGTTCCTACGAGCAGTACTTC
15	TRBD2	TRBV7-2	TRBJ2-5	-	CASSFKSGSQETQYF	TGTGCCAGCAGCTTTAAAAGCGGGAGCCAAGAGACCCAGTACTTC
17	TRBD1	TRBV7-8	TRBJ1-4	-	CASSLARVGTGKEKLFF	TGTGCCAGCAGCTTAGCGAGGGTCGGGACAGGGAAGGAAAAACTGTTTTTT
15	-	TRBV5-1	TRBJ1-4	-	CASSTQGPGNEKLFF	TGCGCCAGCAGCACCCAGGGTCCGGGTAATGAAAAACTGTTTTTT
15	TRBD1	TRBV6-5	TRBJ1-5	-	CASSPTGNSNQPQHF	TGTGCCAGCAGTCCGACAGGGAATAGCAATCAGCCCCAGCATTTT
14	-	TRBV27	TRBJ1-1	once	CASSPQPGTTEAFF	TGTGCCAGCAGTCCCCAACCGGGGACCACTGAAGCTTTCTTT